The present T cell receptor beta chain was sequenced within a study of early T cells in non-severe SARS-CoV-2 infection. At the level of the study: Unpaired chains resulted from sequencing bulk RNA of unsorted whole blood. Study-wide results and caveats: Missing private and CD4 specificities, VDJdb matching favored anti-spike CD8 responses.

cDNA molecules, individually, were tagged with unique molecular identifiers. TCRdb itself ran the 5' RACE reads through MiXCR, one entry per CDR3 protein. Found here are about 85,000 distinct CDR3 sequences, approximately 14% of them singletons; the top ten hold 5.5% to 8%. Details on this clonotype: What it binds is not known.

CDR3 length: 16 amino acids. Trimming removed 4 bases from V and 2 bases from J; junction bases left unmatched: 4. Germline loops: CDR1 KGHSH, CDR2 LQKENI. V usage is TRBV18 and J usage is TRBJ2-1; 11 bases are shared with TRBD1. The sample was whole blood. This clonotype was obtained from an adult who was a healthcare worker with PCR-confirmed SARS-CoV-2 infection or an uninfected control (not recorded which). CDR3 in DNA: TGTGCCAGCTCACGGACAGGGGGCTTCACCTACAATGAGCAGTTCTTC. This sequence encodes CASSRTGGFTYNEQFF. Full variable domain (rest looked up from reference TRBV18 and TRBJ2-1): NAGVMQNPRHLVRRRGQEARLRCSPMKGHSHVYWYRQLPEEGLKFMVYLQKENIIDESGMPKERFSAEFPKEGPSILRIQQVVRGDSAAYFCASSRTGGFTYNEQFFGPGTRLTVL.